The source of this T cell receptor (beta chain) is a study of beta chain features in type 1 diabetes. Study outcomes and limitations: All four CD4+ subsets of Type 1 diabetes patients contained TCRB CDR3s that were moderately but significantly shorter. TCRB repertoires of naive, central memory and Treg cells appeared more similar among patients than among healthy donors.

Since all of the isolated RNA was reverse transcribed, expressed TCRB transcripts were what got sequenced. TCRdb's copy holds only in-frame clones and misses some; the assay was immunoSEQ multiplex PCR. The sample contains some 140,000 clones, 7.5% to 9.5% of which appear only once. This clone has only a few counts. Its antigen is unidentified. This TCR was recovered from a man aged 25 to 40 with type 1 diabetes. The sequenced sample consisted of central memory CD4+ T cells from blood.

The CDR3 here is CASSLEEAPLHF. The CDR3 DNA sequence: TGTGCCAGCAGCCTCGAGGAGGCACCCCTCCACTTT. The chain combines TRBV6-6 with TRBJ1-6; D call uncertain. Trimming removed 6 bases from V and 11 bases from J, with 11 bases in between. Looked up from germline, CDR1 is MNHNY and CDR2 is SVGAGI (reference sequence). The CDR3 loop spans 12 amino acids.